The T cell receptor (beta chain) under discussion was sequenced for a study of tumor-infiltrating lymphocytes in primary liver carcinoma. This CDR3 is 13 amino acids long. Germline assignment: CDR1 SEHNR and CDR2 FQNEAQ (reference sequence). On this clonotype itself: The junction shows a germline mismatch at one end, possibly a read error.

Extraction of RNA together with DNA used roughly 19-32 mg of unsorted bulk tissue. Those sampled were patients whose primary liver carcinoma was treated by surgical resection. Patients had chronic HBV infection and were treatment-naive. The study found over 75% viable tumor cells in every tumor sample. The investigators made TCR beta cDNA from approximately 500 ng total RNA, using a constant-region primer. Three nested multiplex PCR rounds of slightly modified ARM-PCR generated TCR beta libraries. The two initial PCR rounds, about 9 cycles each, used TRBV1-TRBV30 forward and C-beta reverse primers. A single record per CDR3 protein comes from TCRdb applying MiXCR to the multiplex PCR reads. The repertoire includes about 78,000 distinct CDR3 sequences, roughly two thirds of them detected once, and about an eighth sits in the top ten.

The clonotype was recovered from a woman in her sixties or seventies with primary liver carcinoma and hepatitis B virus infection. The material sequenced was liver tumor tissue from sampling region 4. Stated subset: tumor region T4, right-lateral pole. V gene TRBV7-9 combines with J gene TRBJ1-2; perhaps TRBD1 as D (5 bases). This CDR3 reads CARSLAARVDYTF. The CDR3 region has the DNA TGTGCCCGCAGCTTAGCGGCCAGGGTGGACTACACCTTC. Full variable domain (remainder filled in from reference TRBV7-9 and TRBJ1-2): DTGVSQNPRHKITKRGQNVTFRCDPISEHNRLYWYRQTLGQGPEFLTYFQNEAQLEKSRLLSDRFSAERPKGSFSTLEIQRTEQGDSAMYLCARSLAARVDYTFGSGTRLTVV.